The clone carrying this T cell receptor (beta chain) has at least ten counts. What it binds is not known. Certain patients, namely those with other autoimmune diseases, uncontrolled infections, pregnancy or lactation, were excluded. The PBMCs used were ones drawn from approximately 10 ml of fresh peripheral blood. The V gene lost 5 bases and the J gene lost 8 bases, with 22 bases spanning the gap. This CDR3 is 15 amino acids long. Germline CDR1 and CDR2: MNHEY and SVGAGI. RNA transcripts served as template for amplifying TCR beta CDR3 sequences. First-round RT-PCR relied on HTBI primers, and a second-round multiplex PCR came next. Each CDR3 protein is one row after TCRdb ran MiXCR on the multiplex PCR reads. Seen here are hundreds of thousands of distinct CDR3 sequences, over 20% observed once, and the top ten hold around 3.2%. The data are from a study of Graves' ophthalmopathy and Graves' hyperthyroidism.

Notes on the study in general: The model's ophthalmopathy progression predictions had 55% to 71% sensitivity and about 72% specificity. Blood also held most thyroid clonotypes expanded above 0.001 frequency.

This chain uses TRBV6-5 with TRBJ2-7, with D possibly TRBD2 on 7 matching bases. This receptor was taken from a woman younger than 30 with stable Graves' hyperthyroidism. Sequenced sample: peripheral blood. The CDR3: CASSTVGGPVAKQYF. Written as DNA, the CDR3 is TGTGCCAGCAGTACCGTGGGGGGGCCAGTGGCGAAGCAGTACTTC.